Listed below are T cell receptor beta chains from one sample, sequenced in a study of blood T cell repertoires in COVID-19. Generated by immunoSEQ multiplex PCR, the TCRdb table keeps only in-frame clones and is missing some. Of some 180,000 clones listed, 87% were seen once; the top ten hold around a fifth. Sequenced input: peripheral blood. These receptors all stem from a man in his fifties or sixties with active or convalescent COVID-19. Each CDR3 is given with its conserved first and last residue. The D gene is left open where the match is weak. Rows may omit the clone size; those that give it use once, few, many or a size class.

j_call clone_size d_call v_call cdr3_aa cdr3_nt
TRBJ1-1 - TRBD1 TRBV5-1 CASSSQGAMNTEAFF TGCGCCAGCAGCTCACAGGGGGCAATGAACACTGAAGCTTTCTTT
TRBJ2-5 - TRBD1 TRBV7-2 CASSPQPQGAQYF TGTGCCAGCAGCCCCCAGCCCCAGGGGGCCCAGTACTTC
TRBJ1-4 - - TRBV5-1 CASSLDGALEKLFF TGCGCCAGCAGCTTGGATGGGGCGCTTGAAAAACTGTTTTTT
TRBJ2-1 - TRBD2 TRBV28 CASSTRTRASGGLYNEQFF TGTGCCAGCAGTACACGGACTAGGGCTAGCGGGGGCCTCTACAATGAGCAGTTCTTC
TRBJ2-5 - - TRBV7-9 CASSPQETQYF TGTGCCAGCAGCCCACAAGAGACCCAGTACTTC
TRBJ2-2 few - TRBV7-7 CASSLLSGDTGELFF TGTGCCAGCAGCTTATTATCGGGGGACACCGGGGAGCTGTTTTTT
TRBJ1-6 - TRBD1 TRBV9 CASSPRQGYSPLHF TGTGCCAGCAGCCCTCGACAGGGATATTCACCCCTCCACTTT
TRBJ2-4 - - TRBV27 CASSLWQGPKNIQYF TGTGCCAGCAGTTTGTGGCAGGGCCCCAAAAACATTCAGTACTTC
TRBJ2-3 - TRBD2 TRBV18 CASSPGLEGTDTQYF TGTGCCAGCTCACCAGGACTAGAAGGCACAGATACGCAGTATTTT
TRBJ2-1 - TRBD1 TRBV19 CASSTTPGQGAKGQFF TGTGCCAGTAGCACGACCCCGGGACAGGGGGCAAAAGGGCAGTTCTTC
TRBJ1-2 - TRBD1 TRBV19 CASSIPGQGRGYTF TGTGCCAGTAGTATTCCGGGACAGGGTAGAGGCTACACCTTC
TRBJ2-7 - TRBD1 TRBV7-9 CASRSGTGYWEQYF TGTGCCAGCAGATCCGGGACAGGGTATTGGGAGCAGTACTTC
TRBJ2-3 - TRBD1 TRBV5-1 CASSSGQGRTDTQYF TGCGCCAGCAGCTCTGGACAGGGTCGCACAGATACGCAGTATTTT
TRBJ1-1 - TRBD1 TRBV5-6 CASSPDRDTEAFF TGTGCCAGCAGCCCGGACAGGGACACTGAAGCTTTCTTT
TRBJ2-1 - - TRBV11-3 CASSLGGAYNEQFF TGTGCCAGCAGCTTAGGGGGAGCCTACAATGAGCAGTTCTTC
TRBJ1-3 - TRBD1 TRBV7-3 CASSLDRGGNTIYF TGTGCCAGCAGCTTAGACAGGGGGGGAAACACCATATATTTT
TRBJ1-6 - - TRBV7-2 CASSLVPQYSPLHF TGTGCCAGCAGCTTAGTTCCCCAATATTCACCCCTCCACTTT
TRBJ2-5 - - TRBV7-9 CASSLRGLVGVAQETQYF TGTGCCAGCAGCTTAAGGGGATTGGTTGGGGTTGCCCAAGAGACCCAGTACTTC
TRBJ2-7 - - TRBV6-5 CASSRAASYEQYF TGTGCCAGCAGTCGTGCGGCTTCCTACGAGCAGTACTTC
TRBJ2-7 - TRBD2 TRBV5-1 CASSPSGGTYEQYF TGCGCCAGCAGCCCGTCGGGGGGGACCTACGAGCAGTACTTC
TRBJ2-3 - - TRBV29-1 CSVLGAGNTDTQYF TGCAGCGTTTTGGGGGCAGGGAACACAGATACGCAGTATTTT
TRBJ1-6 - TRBD1 TRBV5-1 CASSLSVVTGSSPLHF TGCGCCAGCAGCTTGTCTGTGGTGACAGGGAGTTCACCCCTCCACTTT
TRBJ2-5 once - TRBV2 CASSDGASQETQYF TGTGCCAGCAGTGATGGGGCCTCCCAAGAGACCCAGTACTTC
TRBJ1-1 few - TRBV18 CASSRENTEAFF TGTGCCAGCTCACGCGAGAACACTGAAGCTTTCTTT
TRBJ2-1 - TRBD1 TRBV7-9 CASSIEGAVEQFF TGTGCCAGCAGCATCGAGGGGGCCGTTGAGCAGTTCTTC
TRBJ2-3 once - TRBV24-1 CATAGDTDTQYF TGTGCCACCGCAGGGGACACAGATACGCAGTATTTT
TRBJ2-7 - TRBD1 TRBV15 CATSRQRTGVPYEQYF TGTGCCACCAGCAGGCAAAGGACAGGGGTCCCCTACGAGCAGTACTTC